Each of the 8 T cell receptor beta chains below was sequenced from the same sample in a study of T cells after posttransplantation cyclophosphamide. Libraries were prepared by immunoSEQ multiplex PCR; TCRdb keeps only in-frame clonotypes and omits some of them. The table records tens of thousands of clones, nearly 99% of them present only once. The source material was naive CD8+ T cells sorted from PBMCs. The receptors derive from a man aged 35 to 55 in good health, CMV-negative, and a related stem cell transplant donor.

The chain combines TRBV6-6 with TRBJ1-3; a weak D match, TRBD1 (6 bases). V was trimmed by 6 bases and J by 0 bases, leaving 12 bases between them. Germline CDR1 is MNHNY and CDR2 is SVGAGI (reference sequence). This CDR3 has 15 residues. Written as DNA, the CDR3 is TGTGCCAGCAGCCCAGGGGCCCTCTCTGGAAACACCATATATTTT. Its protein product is CASSPGALSGNTIYF.

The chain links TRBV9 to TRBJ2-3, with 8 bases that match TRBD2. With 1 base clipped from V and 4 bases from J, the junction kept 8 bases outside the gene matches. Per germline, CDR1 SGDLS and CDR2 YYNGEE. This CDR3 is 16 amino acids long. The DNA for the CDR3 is TGTGCCAGCAGCGTATATGGTAGCGGGGTTTCAGATACGCAGTATTTT. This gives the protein CASSVYGSGVSDTQYF.

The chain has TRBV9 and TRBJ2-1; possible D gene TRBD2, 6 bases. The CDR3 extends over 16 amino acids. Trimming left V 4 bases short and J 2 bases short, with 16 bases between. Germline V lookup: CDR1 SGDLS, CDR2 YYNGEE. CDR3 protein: CASSLLKGGTYNEQFF. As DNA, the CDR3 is TGTGCCAGCAGCTTACTCAAGGGCGGGACCTACAATGAGCAGTTCTTC.

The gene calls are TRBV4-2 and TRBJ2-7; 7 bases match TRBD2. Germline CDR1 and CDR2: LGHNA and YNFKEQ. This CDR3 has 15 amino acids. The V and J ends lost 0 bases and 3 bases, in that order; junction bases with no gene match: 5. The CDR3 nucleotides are TGTGCCAGCAGCCAAGAGGGAGGGAGGAACTACGAGCAGTACTTC. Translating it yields CASSQEGGRNYEQYF.

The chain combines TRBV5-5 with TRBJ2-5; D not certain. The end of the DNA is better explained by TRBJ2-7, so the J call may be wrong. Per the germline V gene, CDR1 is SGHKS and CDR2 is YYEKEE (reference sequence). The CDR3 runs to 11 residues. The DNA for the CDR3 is TGTGCCAGCAGCTGGTCCCACGAGCAGTACTTC. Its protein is CASSWSHEQYF.

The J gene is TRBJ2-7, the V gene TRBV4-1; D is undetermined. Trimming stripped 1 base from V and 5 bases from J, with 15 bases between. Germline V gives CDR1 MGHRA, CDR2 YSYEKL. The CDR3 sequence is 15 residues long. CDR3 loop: CASSQGMFPIDEQYF. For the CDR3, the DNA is TGCGCCAGCAGCCAAGGAATGTTTCCTATCGACGAGCAGTACTTC.

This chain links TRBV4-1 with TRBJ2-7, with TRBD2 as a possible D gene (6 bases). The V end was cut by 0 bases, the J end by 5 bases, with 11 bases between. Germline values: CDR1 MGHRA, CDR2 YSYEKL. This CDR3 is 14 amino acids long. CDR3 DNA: TGCGCCAGCAGCCAAGATCGGGGGACCCACGAGCAGTACTTC. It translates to CASSQDRGTHEQYF.

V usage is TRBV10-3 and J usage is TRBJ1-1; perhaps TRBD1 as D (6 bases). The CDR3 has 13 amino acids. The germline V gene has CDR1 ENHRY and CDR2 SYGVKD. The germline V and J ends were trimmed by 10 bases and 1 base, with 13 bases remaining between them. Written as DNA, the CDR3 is TGTGCCACCGTCGACAGGACGAACACTGAAGCTTTCTTT. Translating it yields CATVDRTNTEAFF.